This TCR beta chain is from a study of early T cells in non-severe SARS-CoV-2 infection. Looking at the study overall: The authors sequenced bulk RNA from unsorted whole blood, leaving chains unpaired. Findings and limits, study-wide: VDJdb-based matching was biased toward anti-spike CD8 responses and missed private and CD4 specificities.

TCRdb fed the 5' RACE reads into MiXCR, producing one record per CDR3 protein. The sample lists around 68,000 distinct CDR3 sequences; around 6.5% were seen once. The ends were cut back, 3 bases at V and 6 bases at J, with 9 bases in the middle. From germline, CDR1 is DFQATT and CDR2 SNEGSKA (reference sequence). The CDR3 is 12 residues long. The table lists this clonotype with many counts. The antigen remains unidentified. The source is an adult who was a healthcare worker with PCR-confirmed SARS-CoV-2 infection or an uninfected control (not recorded which). Material: whole blood, obtained at baseline. The rearrangement uses TRBV20-1 and TRBJ2-1; D ambiguous. The CDR3 nucleotides read TGCAGTGCTAGGTTCCCAGGCAATGAGCAGTTCTTC. This encodes CSARFPGNEQFF.